The clone carrying this T cell receptor beta chain occurred many times. Its antigen is not identified. This specimen belongs to a study of T cell repertoires in cytomegalovirus infection. Deletions cut 5 bases from V and 1 base from J, with 9 bases between. This CDR3 spans 14 amino acids. Germline CDR1 is SGHVS and CDR2 is FQNEAQ. TCRdb passed the reads through MiXCR, listing each CDR3 protein once. The sample has around 900,000 distinct CDR3 sequences; more than 25% are singletons. V usage is TRBV7-8 and J usage is TRBJ1-5; D not certain. The sequence derives from a human donor in good health (CMV status not recorded). Some clones in this sample may be carry-over from other donors' samples. Here the sequenced sample was cultured CD8+ T cells from PBMCs, taken from culture after CMV antigen stimulation. The CDR3 here is CASSARVSNQPQHF. The DNA for the CDR3 is TGTGCCAGCAGCGCCCGGGTGAGCAATCAGCCCCAGCATTTT.